This T cell receptor (beta chain) was identified in a study of metastatic and nonmetastatic thyroid tumors. Germline CDR1 reads WNHNN; CDR2 reads SYGVQD (reference sequence). V was shortened by 2 bases and J by 4 bases, with 5 bases between the two germline ends. CDR3 length: 12 amino acids. Using MiXCR, TCRdb reanalyzed the PCR reads. This sample yields about 90,000 clones, of which roughly 8.6% are seen a single time; 8.8% belongs to the top ten. Before thyroid surgery, none of the patients had received any treatment. At least ten counts were recorded for this clone. The sequencing sample was made of blood. The receptor comes from a female donor with papillary thyroid cancer or a benign thyroid nodule (not recorded which). Some clones in this sample may be carry-over from other donors' samples. This rearrangement joins TRBV10-1 to TRBJ1-2; maybe TRBD1 (5 bases). The chain's CDR3 is CASSEDSYGYTF. In DNA form, the CDR3 reads TGCGCCAGCAGTGAGGACAGCTATGGCTACACCTTC.